This TCR beta chain was identified during a study of blood T cell repertoires in COVID-19. The assay was immunoSEQ multiplex PCR, and TCRdb's table has in-frame clones only and misses some. This sample has more than 25,000 clones; 80% to 90% occur once, and the top ten carry about a sixth. This CDR3 comprises 16 residues. Germline V gene lookup returns CDR1 SGHRS and CDR2 YFSETQ. V was cut by 4 bases and J by 1 base, with 15 bases left in between. The chain links TRBV5-1 to TRBJ2-1; a possible D gene is TRBD2 (6 bases). The material sequenced was peripheral blood. The origin of this receptor is an older man with acute or convalescent COVID-19. CDR3 in amino acids: CASSPISGPSYNEQFF. The DNA for the CDR3 is TGCGCCAGCAGCCCGATTAGCGGACCATCCTACAATGAGCAGTTCTTC.